The 3 T cell receptor beta chains presented below share a single source sample, sequenced in a study of blood T cell repertoires in COVID-19. TCRdb's table, derived via immunoSEQ multiplex PCR, lists solely in-frame clones and lacks some. The sample has 400,000 to 550,000 clones, roughly 91% seen once. Sequenced input: peripheral blood. These receptors all stem from a woman aged 30 to 39 with acute or convalescent COVID-19.

V and J are TRBV30 and TRBJ2-7, with 8 positions matching TRBD1. Unmatched junction bases numbered 7, after V lost 2 bases and J lost 4 bases. Germline V CDR1 and CDR2: GTSNPN, SVGIG (reference sequence). CDR3 length equals 14 residues. CDR3 bases: TGTGCCTGGAGTACGGGACAGGTAACTTACGAGCAGTACTTC. Translating gives CAWSTGQVTYEQYF.

This clone was observed once. This chain uses TRBV3-1 (or the pseudogene TRBV3-2) with TRBJ2-3; 8 bases line up with TRBD2. CDR1 and CDR2 (germline): LGHDT, YNNKEL (reference sequence). The CDR3 is 13 amino acids. J lost 4 bases, V lost 4 bases, and 1 base had no gene match. Written as DNA, the CDR3 is TGTGCCAGCAGCCCGACTAGCGCAGATACGCAGTATTTT. It is translated as CASSPTSADTQYF.

The chain uses TRBV15 and TRBJ1-2; D gene ambiguous. Germline CDR1 reads LNHNV; CDR2 reads YYDKDF (reference sequence). Trimming stripped 6 bases from V and 2 bases from J, with 13 bases between. The CDR3 covers 14 residues. CDR3: CATSIDFANYGYTF. CDR3 coding DNA: TGTGCCACCAGTATAGACTTTGCGAACTATGGCTACACCTTC.